The entry below describes one T cell receptor beta chain. The clone's antigen remains unknown. No base qualities exist here, and no much larger clone lies one base off it. V was cut back by 6 bases and J by 3 bases, leaving a gap of 8 bases between them. From the germline V gene, CDR1 is MGHDK and CDR2 is SYGVNS. The CDR3 sequence holds 12 residues, the cysteine and phenylalanine included. The read is trimmed to its CDR3 DNA, 36 bases read in frame from base 1. These data belong to a study of blood T cell repertoires in COVID-19 (TCRdb year 2020). As for the study more broadly: Samples from collaborators originated in the United States, Italy and Spain and spanned both the acute and convalescent phases of COVID-19. The prospective study material was composed of cDNA or gDNA derived from T cells, B-cell-depleted T cells, or PBMCs. The dataset comprised deeply sampled blood TCRbeta repertoires from subjects exposed to, actively infected with, or recovered from COVID-19. The repertoires were released in a freely available public database intended as a resource for research on the immune response to SARS-CoV-2. The samples were drawn from the first 160 participants of the ongoing ImmuneRACE study and from some 1,300 subjects provided by 6 global collaborators. A de-identified subject ID, COVID-19 status, age in years and sex were almost always included in the sample metadata. Where HLA class I and class II types were available, the types were taken from metadata supplied by the sample provider, not from assay-based typing.

TCRbeta CDR3 regions were amplified from genomic DNA by means of the immunoSEQ Assay, a bias-controlled multiplex PCR. In the authors' own workflow: The number of nucleated cells in each sample was estimated by amplification of reference gene primers within the assay. To quantify the absolute abundance of each unique TCRbeta CDR3 rearrangement, sequence reads were collapsed and filtered. Productive Simpson clonality was computed per sample as the square root of Simpson's diversity index over productive rearrangements. TCRdb's version of the immuneACCESS table is confined to in-frame rearrangements and falls short of the full clone set. An unresolved V gene accounts for under half of the shortfall where checked; the remainder is of unknown origin. Clonal size and the V and J genes are those of that table, whereas D and trimming came from the DNA. The sample profile shows 65,000 to 80,000 clones; roughly 90% of them were found once. The ten top clones hold around a sixth of the sample.

What the authors observed across the whole study: The amount of clinical and demographic metadata varied by source and participant and was provided uncurated.

Each collaborating institution followed its own protocols to collect whole blood in K2EDTA tubes. For TCRbeta analysis, collaborators shipped samples as frozen whole blood, isolated PBMCs, or DNA extracted from either of those sample types. Sequencing input: peripheral blood. In this chain, TRBV25-1 is recombined with TRBJ1-1; no D segment can be confidently identified. The TCR sequence derives from a man older than 75 in a cohort sampled during active COVID-19. The DNA sequence is given as TGTGCCAGCAGGGACGGGGACACTGAAGCTTTCTTT. Translation gives CASRDGDTEAFF.